This TCR beta chain came from a study of blood T cells in healthy people across ages. Study context: About one barcoded beta molecule per two T cells was the capture yield of template switching. Study-wide points: Per million T cells, TCR beta diversity dropped roughly linearly as age increased. PBMC samples, being unsorted, prevented any conclusive comparison of naive and antigen-experienced cells.

V shed 5 bases and J 0 bases; nucleotides not matched to a gene: 6. Germline values: CDR1 SGHTA, CDR2 FQGNSA. This CDR3 comprises 15 residues. The table lists this clonotype with a few counts. No antigen is known for it. Through a sample-barcoded 5' primer and a J-beta primer mix, a second PCR was run for about 7 to 12 cycles. With 12 random nucleotides, a template-switch adaptor tagged each individual cDNA molecule. MiXCR, run by TCRdb on the 5' RACE reads, gives a single entry per CDR3 protein. This table holds roughly 700,000 distinct CDR3 sequences, approximately 50% found once. The V call is TRBV7-2, the J call TRBJ2-7, with TRBD2 identical over 8 bases. Source material: blood. This receptor was obtained from a woman aged 55-75 years in good health. In nucleotides, the CDR3 is TGTGCCAGCAGCCCCGGACTAGCTCGCTCCTACGAGCAGTACTTC. It specifies CASSPGLARSYEQYF.